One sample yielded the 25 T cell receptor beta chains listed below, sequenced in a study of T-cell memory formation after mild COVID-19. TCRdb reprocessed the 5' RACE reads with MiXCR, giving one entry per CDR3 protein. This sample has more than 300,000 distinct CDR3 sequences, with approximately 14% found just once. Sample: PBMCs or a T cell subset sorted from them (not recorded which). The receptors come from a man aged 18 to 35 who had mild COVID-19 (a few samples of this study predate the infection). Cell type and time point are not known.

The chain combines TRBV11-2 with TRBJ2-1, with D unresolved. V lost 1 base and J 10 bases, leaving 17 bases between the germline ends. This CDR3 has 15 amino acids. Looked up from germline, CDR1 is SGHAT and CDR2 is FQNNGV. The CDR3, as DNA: TGTGCCAGCAGCTTAGCCAGTAACCCCTTTGGAGAGCAGTTCTTC. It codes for CASSLASNPFGEQFF.

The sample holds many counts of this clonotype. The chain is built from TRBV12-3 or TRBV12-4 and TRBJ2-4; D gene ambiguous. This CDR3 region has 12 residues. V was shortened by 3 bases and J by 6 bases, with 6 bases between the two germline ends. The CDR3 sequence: CASSFNRNIQYF. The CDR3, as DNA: TGTGCCAGCAGTTTTAACCGAAACATTCAGTACTTC.

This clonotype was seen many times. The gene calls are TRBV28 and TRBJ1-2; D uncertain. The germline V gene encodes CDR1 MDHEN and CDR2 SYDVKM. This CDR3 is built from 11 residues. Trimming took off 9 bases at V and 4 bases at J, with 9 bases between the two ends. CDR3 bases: TGTGCCAGTGGACGGACCTATGGCTACACCTTC. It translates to CASGRTYGYTF.

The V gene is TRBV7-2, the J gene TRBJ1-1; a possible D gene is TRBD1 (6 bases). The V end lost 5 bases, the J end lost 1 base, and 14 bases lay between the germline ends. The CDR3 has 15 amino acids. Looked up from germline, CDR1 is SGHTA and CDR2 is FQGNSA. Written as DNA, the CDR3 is TGTGCCAGCAGCCACGGGGGACATCGGAACACTGAAGCTTTCTTT. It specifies CASSHGGHRNTEAFF.

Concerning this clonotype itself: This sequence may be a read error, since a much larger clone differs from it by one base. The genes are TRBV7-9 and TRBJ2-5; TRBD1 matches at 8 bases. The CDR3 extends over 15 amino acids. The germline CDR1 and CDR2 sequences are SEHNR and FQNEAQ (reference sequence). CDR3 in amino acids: CASSLPGGIQETKYF. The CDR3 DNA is TGTGCCAGCAGCTTACCAGGGGGCATTCAAGAGACCAAGTACTTC.

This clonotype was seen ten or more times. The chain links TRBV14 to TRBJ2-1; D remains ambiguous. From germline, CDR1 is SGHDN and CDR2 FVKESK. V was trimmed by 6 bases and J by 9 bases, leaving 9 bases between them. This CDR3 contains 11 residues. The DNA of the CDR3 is TGTGCCAGCAGGAGGACGGGTGAGCAGTTCTTC. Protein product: CASRRTGEQFF. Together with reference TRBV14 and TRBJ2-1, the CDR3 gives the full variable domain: EAGVTQFPSHSVIEKGQTVTLRCDPISGHDNLYWYRRVMGKEIKFLLHFVKESKQDESGMPNNRFLAERTGGTYSTLKVQPAELEDSGVYFCASRRTGEQFFGPGTRLTVL.

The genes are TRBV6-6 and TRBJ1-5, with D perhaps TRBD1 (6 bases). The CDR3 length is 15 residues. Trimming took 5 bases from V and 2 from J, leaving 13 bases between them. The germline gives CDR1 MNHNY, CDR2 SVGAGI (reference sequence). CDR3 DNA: TGTGCCAGCAGTCGGCGACAGGTCGGCAATCAGCCCCAGCATTTT. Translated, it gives CASSRRQVGNQPQHF.

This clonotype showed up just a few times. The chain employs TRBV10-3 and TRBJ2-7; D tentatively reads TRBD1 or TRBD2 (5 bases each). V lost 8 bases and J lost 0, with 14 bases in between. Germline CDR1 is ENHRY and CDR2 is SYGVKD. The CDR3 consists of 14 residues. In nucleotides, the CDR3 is TGTGCCATCGAAAGGTCAGGGAGCTCCTACGAGCAGTACTTC. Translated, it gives CAIERSGSSYEQYF.

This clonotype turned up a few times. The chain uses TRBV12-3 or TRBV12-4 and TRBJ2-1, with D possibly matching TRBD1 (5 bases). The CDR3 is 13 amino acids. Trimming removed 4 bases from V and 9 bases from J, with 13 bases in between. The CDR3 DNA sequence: TGTGCCAGCAGTTCCCCCCCCCAGGGTGAGCAGTTCTTC. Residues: CASSSPPQGEQFF.

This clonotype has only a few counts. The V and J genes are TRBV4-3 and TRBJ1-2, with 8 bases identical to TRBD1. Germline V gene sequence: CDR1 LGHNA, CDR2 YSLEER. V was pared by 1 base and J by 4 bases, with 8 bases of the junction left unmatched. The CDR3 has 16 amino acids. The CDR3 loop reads CASSQVGQGKGYGYTF. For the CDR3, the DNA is TGCGCCAGCAGCCAAGTAGGACAGGGTAAAGGCTATGGCTACACCTTC.

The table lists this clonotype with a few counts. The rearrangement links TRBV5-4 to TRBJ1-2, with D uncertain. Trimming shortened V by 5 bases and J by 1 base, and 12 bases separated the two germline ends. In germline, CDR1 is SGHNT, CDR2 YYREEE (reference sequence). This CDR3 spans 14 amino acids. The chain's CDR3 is CASRRSGRNYGYTF. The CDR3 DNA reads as TGTGCCAGCAGGCGATCCGGTCGTAACTATGGCTACACCTTC.

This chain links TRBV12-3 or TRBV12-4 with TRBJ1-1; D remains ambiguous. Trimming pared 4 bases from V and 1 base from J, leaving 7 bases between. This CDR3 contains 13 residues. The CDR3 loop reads CASSSNRNTEAFF. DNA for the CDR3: TGTGCCAGCAGTTCTAACAGGAACACTGAAGCTTTCTTT.

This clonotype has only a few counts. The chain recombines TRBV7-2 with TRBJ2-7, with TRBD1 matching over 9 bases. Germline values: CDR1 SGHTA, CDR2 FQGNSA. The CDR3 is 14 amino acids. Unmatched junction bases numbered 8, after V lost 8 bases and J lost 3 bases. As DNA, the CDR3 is TGTGCCAGCGGACTGGGACAGGGTATCTACGAGCAGTACTTC. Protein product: CASGLGQGIYEQYF.

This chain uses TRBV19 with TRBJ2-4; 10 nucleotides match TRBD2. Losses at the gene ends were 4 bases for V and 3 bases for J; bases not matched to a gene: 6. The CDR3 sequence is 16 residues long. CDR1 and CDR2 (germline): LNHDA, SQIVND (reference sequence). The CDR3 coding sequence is TGTGCCAGTAGTACCGGACTAGCGGATGACAAAAACATTCAGTACTTC. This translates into CASSTGLADDKNIQYF.

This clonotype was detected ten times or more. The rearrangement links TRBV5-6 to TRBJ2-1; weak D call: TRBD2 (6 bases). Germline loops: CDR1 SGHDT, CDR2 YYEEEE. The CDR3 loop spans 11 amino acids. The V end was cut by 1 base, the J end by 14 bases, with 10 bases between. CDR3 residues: CASSLFQREFF. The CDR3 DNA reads TGTGCCAGCAGCTTGTTTCAGCGGGAGTTCTTC.

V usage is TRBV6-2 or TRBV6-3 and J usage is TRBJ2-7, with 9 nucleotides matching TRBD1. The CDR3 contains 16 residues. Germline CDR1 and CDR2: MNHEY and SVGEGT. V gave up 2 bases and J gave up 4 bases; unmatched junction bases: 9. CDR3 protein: CASSYPETGGPYEQYV. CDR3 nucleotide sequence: TGTGCCAGCAGTTACCCTGAGACAGGGGGACCATACGAGCAGTACGTC.

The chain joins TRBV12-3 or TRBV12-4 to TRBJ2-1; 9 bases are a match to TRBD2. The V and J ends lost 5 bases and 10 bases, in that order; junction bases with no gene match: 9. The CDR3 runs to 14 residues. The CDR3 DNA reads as TGTGCCAGCAGTGGCGGGACCCTAGCGGGGGAGCAGTTCTTC. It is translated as CASSGGTLAGEQFF.

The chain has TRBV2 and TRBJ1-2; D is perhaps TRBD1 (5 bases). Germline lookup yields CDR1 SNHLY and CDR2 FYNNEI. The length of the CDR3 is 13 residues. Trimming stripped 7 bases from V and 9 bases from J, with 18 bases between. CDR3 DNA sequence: TGTGCCAGCAACCGGGACCCCCGGGTGAGCTACACCTTC. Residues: CASNRDPRVSYTF.

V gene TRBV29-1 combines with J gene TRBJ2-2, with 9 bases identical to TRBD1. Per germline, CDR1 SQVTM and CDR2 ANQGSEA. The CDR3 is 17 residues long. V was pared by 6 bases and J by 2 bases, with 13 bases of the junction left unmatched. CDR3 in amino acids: CSVVPGQGTYNTGELFF. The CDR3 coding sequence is TGCAGCGTCGTCCCGGGACAGGGTACTTATAACACCGGGGAGCTGTTTTTT.

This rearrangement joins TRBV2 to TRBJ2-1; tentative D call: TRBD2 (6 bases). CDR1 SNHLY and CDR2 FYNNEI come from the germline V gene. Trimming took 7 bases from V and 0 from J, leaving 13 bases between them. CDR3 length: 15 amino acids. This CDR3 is CASIGDWASYNEQFF. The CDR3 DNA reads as TGTGCCAGCATCGGGGACTGGGCCTCCTACAATGAGCAGTTCTTC.

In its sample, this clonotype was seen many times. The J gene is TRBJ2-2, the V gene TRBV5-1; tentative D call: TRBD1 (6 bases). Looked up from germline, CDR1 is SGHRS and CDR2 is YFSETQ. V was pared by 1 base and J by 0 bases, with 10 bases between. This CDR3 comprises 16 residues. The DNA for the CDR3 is TGCGCCAGCAGCTTGATATGGACAGCGAACACCGGGGAGCTGTTTTTT. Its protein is CASSLIWTANTGELFF.

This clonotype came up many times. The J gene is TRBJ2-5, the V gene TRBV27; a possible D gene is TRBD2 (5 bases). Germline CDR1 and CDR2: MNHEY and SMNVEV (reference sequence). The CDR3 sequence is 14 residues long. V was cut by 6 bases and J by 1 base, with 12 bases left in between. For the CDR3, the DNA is TGTGCCAGCAGCCTTAGCGAGACCCAAGAGACCCAGTACTTC. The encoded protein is CASSLSETQETQYF.

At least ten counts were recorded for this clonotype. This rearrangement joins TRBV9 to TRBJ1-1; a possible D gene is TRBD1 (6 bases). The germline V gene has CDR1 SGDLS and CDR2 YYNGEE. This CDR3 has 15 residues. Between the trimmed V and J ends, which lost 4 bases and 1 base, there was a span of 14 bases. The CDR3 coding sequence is TGTGCCAGCAGCAGAAGACAGGAACAGAACACTGAAGCTTTCTTT. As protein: CASSRRQEQNTEAFF.

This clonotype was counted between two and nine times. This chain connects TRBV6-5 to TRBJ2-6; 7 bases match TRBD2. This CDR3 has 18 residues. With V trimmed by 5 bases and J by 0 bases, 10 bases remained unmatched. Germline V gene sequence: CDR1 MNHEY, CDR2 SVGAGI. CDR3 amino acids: CASSPWGGSRSGANVLTF. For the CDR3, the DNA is TGTGCCAGCAGTCCCTGGGGGGGGTCACGCTCTGGGGCCAACGTCCTGACTTTC.

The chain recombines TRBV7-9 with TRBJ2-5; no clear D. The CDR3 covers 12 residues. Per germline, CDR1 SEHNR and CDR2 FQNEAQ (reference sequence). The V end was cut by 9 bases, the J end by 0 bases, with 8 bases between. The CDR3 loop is CASDTYQETQYF. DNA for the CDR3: TGTGCCAGTGACACGTACCAAGAGACCCAGTACTTC.